This T cell receptor (beta chain) was obtained from a study of blood T cell repertoires in COVID-19. Study summary: Italy, Spain and the United States were the sources of the convalescent and acute COVID-19 samples. From T cells, B-cell-depleted T cells, or PBMCs came the material, which was cDNA or gDNA.

In the source study's methods: Cell counts per sample came from amplifying reference gene primers. Clones were read by immunoSEQ multiplex PCR, and TCRdb kept only the in-frame ones, dropping some. That table is the source of V, J and clone size, and D and trimming were worked out from the DNA. The sample consists of about 260,000 clones, more than 75% of them appearing once. The CDR3 extends over 16 amino acids. The V end was cut by 0 bases, the J end by 1 base, with 13 bases between. CDR1 and CDR2 (germline): SGHRS, YFSETQ. This receptor was obtained from a woman between 50 and 59 years old with acute or convalescent COVID-19. Sequenced: peripheral blood. The chain combines TRBV5-1 with TRBJ2-5; D unclear. The DNA of the CDR3 is TGCGCCAGCAGCTTGGGATCGGCGAGCGCCCAAGAGACCCAGTACTTC. Its translation: CASSLGSASAQETQYF.